The next 21 T cell receptor beta chains were all read from a single sample in a study of T cell clonality in common variable immunodeficiency. The protocol was immunoSEQ multiplex PCR, while the TCRdb copy is restricted to in-frame clones and leaves out a portion. The sample contains about 60,000 clones, none of them singletons. Sequences were obtained from peripheral blood mononuclear cells. These receptors were taken from a person aged 18 to 70 in good health.

This clone was counted ten times or more. The read ends 3 residues shy of where the CDR3 ends; the end is completed using the germline J gene. The rearrangement links TRBV28 to TRBJ1-2; a possible D gene is TRBD1 (5 bases). The CDR3 extends over 15 amino acids. Germline V CDR1 and CDR2: MDHEN, SYDVKM. V gave up 3 bases and J gave up 0 bases, with 11 bases separating them. Partial CDR3 DNA: TGTGCCAGCAGTTTTCCCATGACAGCTAACTATGGC. It yields the protein CASSFPMTANYG. The full CDR3 protein is CASSFPMTANYGYTF.

At least ten counts were recorded for this clone. The CDR3 end is not reached by the read, which stops 3 residues before it; the germline J gene fills it in. The rearrangement joins TRBV28 to TRBJ2-1, with 8 positions matching TRBD2. The CDR3 has 14 residues. Germline CDR1 MDHEN, CDR2 SYDVKM. With V trimmed by 5 bases and J by 0 bases, 0 bases remained unmatched. CDR3 in amino acids: CASSSGSSYNEQFF. CDR3 DNA, as far as it was read: TGTGCCAGCAGTAGCGGGAGCTCCTACAATGAG.

This clone was observed at least ten times. The read stops 3 residues short of the end of the CDR3; the missing end is completed from the germline J gene. V usage is TRBV30 and J usage is TRBJ1-4, with a possible D match to TRBD1 (5 bases). There are 12 residues in the CDR3. Germline V lookup: CDR1 GTSNPN, CDR2 SVGIG (reference sequence). Deletions cut 2 bases from V and 8 bases from J, with 9 bases between. The covered CDR3 bases are TGTGCCTGGAGTCAACAGGACGAAAAA. It encodes CAWSQQDEK. The full CDR3 sequence reads CAWSQQDEKLFF.

This clone was observed a few times. The read ends 3 residues early relative to the CDR3; the germline J gene fills the gap. V is TRBV6-1 and J is TRBJ2-7; perhaps TRBD2 as D (6 bases). Trimming took 0 bases from V and 2 from J, leaving 14 bases between them. Germline-derived CDR1 and CDR2 are MNHNS and SASEGT. This CDR3 has 16 amino acids. The sequenced CDR3 bases are TGTGCCAGCAGTGAAGCGCTCACTAGCAGAACCTACGAG. Translating gives CASSEALTSRTYE. The whole CDR3 reads CASSEALTSRTYEQYF.

This clone occurred many times. The CDR3 end lies 3 residues beyond the end of the read and is filled in from the germline J gene. This chain connects TRBV7-2 to TRBJ2-7, with TRBD2 identical over 11 bases. CDR3 length equals 14 residues. CDR1 is SGHTA and CDR2 is FQGNSA in the germline V gene. V lost 1 base and J lost 6; bases outside the gene matches: 2. The CDR3 bases that were read are TGTGCCAGCAGCTTAGGACTAGCGGGATTCGAG. The encoded protein is CASSLGLAGFE. The entire CDR3 reads CASSLGLAGFEQYF.

This clone was seen repeatedly, ten times or more. A junction end diverges from the germline sequence, so it may reflect a read error. The sequenced fragment ends 3 residues before the CDR3 boundary, so the rest is inferred from the germline J gene. The rearrangement links TRBV4-2 to TRBJ1-3, with a weak D call TRBD1 (6 bases). The CDR3 has 16 amino acids. The germline CDR1 and CDR2 sequences are LGHNA and YNFKEQ. CDR3 amino acids: CASSPQGPSSGNTIYF. CDR3 DNA, as far as it was read: TGCGCCAGCAGCCCTCAGGGGCCCAGCTCTGGAAACACC.

In its sample, this clone was seen many times. At one boundary the junction diverges from the germline segment, which might be a read error. The read is 3 residues too short to cover the CDR3 end, so that end is filled in from the germline J gene. The gene calls are TRBV4-2 and TRBJ2-7; D call uncertain. The CDR3 sequence is 14 residues long. Germline CDR1 and CDR2: LGHNA and YNFKEQ. The covered CDR3 bases are TGCGCCAGCAGCCAAGGAAGGGCCGGTCGCGAG. It codes for CASSQGRAGRE. The CDR3 as a whole reads CASSQGRAGREQYF.

Notes on this clone: The read ends 3 residues shy of where the CDR3 ends; the end is completed using the germline J gene. The chain has TRBV2 and TRBJ2-1, with 7 bases that match TRBD1. The V segment lost 6 bases and the J segment 6 bases; nucleotides outside the gene matches: 11. This CDR3 is built from 15 residues. The germline V gene has CDR1 SNHLY and CDR2 FYNNEI. The part of the CDR3 DNA that was read is TGTGCCAGCAGGGTTACGGGACAGACAATCAATGAG. Translation gives CASRVTGQTINE. The full CDR3 sequence reads CASRVTGQTINEQFF.

Ten or more counts support this clone. The CDR3 end lies 3 residues beyond the end of the read and is filled in from the germline J gene. The chain employs TRBV6-4 and TRBJ2-2; no clear D. Germline-derived CDR1 and CDR2 are MRHNA and SNTAGT. The CDR3 is made up of 14 amino acids. The V end lost 8 bases, the J end lost 0 bases, and 10 bases lay between the germline ends. Here the CDR3 reads CASRERTNTGELFF. CDR3 DNA, as far as it was read: TGTGCCAGCCGCGAGCGCACGAACACCGGGGAG.

In this sample, this clone turned up many times. The CDR3 end is not reached by the read, which stops 3 residues before it; the germline J gene fills it in. The rearrangement links TRBV4-2 to TRBJ2-7, with a weak D call TRBD2 (5 bases). Germline assignment: CDR1 LGHNA and CDR2 YNFKEQ. This CDR3 has 15 amino acids. Trimming pared 1 base from V and 0 bases from J, leaving 10 bases between. Incomplete CDR3 DNA: TGTGCCAGCAGCCAAGGAAGCGGATCCTCCTACGAG. Protein product: CASSQGSGSSYE. The whole CDR3 reads CASSQGSGSSYEQYF.

This clone was seen ten or more times. CDR3 bases read: TGTGCCACCAGCCGGGACAGGGTCACCGGGGAG. Amino acid sequence: CATSRDRVTGE. The CDR3 as a whole reads CATSRDRVTGELFF. This chain joins TRBV15 and TRBJ2-2, with 9 bases identical to TRBD1. The read ends 3 residues early relative to the CDR3; the germline J gene fills the gap. With 5 bases clipped from V and 4 bases from J, the junction kept 2 bases outside the gene matches. Germline lookup yields CDR1 LNHNV and CDR2 YYDKDF (reference sequence). The CDR3 length is 14 residues.

Many counts were recorded for this clone. The DNA ends 3 residues before the CDR3 does, and the rest of the CDR3 is filled in from the germline J gene. The V call is TRBV19, the J call TRBJ1-5; TRBD1 agrees at 9 bases. V lost 3 bases, J lost 8 bases, and 5 bases stayed unmatched. Germline CDR1 is LNHDA and CDR2 is SQIVND (reference sequence). This CDR3 is built from 14 residues. The DNA read from the CDR3 is TGTGCCAGTAGTATTCATGGGACAGGGAAGCCC. This codes for CASSIHGTGKP. The complete CDR3 sequence is CASSIHGTGKPQHF.

This clone was observed many times. An end of the junction differs from the germline gene, which may be a read error. From the germline J gene comes the end of the CDR3, since the read stops 3 residues before it. V is TRBV6-1 and J is TRBJ2-1; TRBD1 aligns across 8 bases. The germline V gene encodes CDR1 MNHNS and CDR2 SASEGT. This CDR3 contains 16 residues. The sequenced CDR3 bases are TGTGCCAGCAGTCAAGCACACAGGGGGACCTACAATGAG. This encodes CASSQAHRGTYNE. In full, the CDR3 is CASSQAHRGTYNEQFF.

This clone was recorded many times. The CDR3 is cut off 3 residues early in the read; its end comes from the germline J gene. V and J are TRBV7-8 and TRBJ1-1; D perhaps matches TRBD1 (5 bases). CDR3 size: 13 residues. V was shortened by 8 bases and J by 4 bases, with 14 bases between the two germline ends. The germline V gene encodes CDR1 SGHVS and CDR2 FQNEAQ. The DNA read from the CDR3 is TGTGCCAGCCTTCAGGTTGGGGCCACTGAA. This encodes CASLQVGATE. The CDR3 in full is CASLQVGATEAFF.

This clone showed up many times. The sequence runs out 3 residues before the end of the CDR3; the remainder is reconstructed from the germline J gene. The rearrangement links TRBV4-1 to TRBJ2-7, with TRBD1 matching over 8 bases. The ends lost 4 bases at V and 0 bases at J; junction bases unmatched: 8. This CDR3 has 16 amino acids. Germline CDR1 reads MGHRA; CDR2 reads YSYEKL. The part of the CDR3 DNA that was read is TGCGCCAGCAGCCCTTCGACAGGGGCCAGCTCCTACGAG. Its protein is CASSPSTGASSYE. The entire CDR3 reads CASSPSTGASSYEQYF.

This clone was found many times. CDR3 in amino acids: CASSRIAGGADTQYF. The CDR3 bases that were read are TGTGCCAGTAGTAGAATAGCGGGAGGGGCAGATACG. The chain links TRBV19 to TRBJ2-3, with 11 bases matching TRBD2. The CDR3 end falls 3 residues outside the read, so it is completed with the germline J gene. Germline values: CDR1 LNHDA, CDR2 SQIVND (reference sequence). The CDR3 loop spans 15 amino acids. J gave up 4 bases and V 4 bases, and 4 bases lay outside the gene matches.

Many counts were recorded for this clone. The CDR3 end falls 3 residues outside the read, so it is completed with the germline J gene. The chain joins TRBV20-1 to TRBJ2-7, with 7 positions matching TRBD1. This CDR3 region has 15 residues. Germline V gene data show CDR1 as DFQATT and CDR2 as SNEGSKA (reference sequence). Losses at the gene ends were 3 bases for V and 3 bases for J; bases not matched to a gene: 11. This CDR3 is CSARGQLTLHYEQYF. The CDR3 DNA, read in part, is TGCAGTGCTAGGGGACAGCTAACTTTACACTACGAG.

At least ten counts were recorded for this clone. The CDR3 end falls 3 residues outside the read, so it is completed with the germline J gene. The chain recombines TRBV28 with TRBJ1-4, with a possible D match to TRBD1 (6 bases). The ends were cut back, 7 bases at V and 8 bases at J, with 20 bases in the middle. From germline, CDR1 is MDHEN and CDR2 SYDVKM. CDR3 length: 15 amino acids. CDR3 region: CASTPIGSQGEKLFF. The DNA read from the CDR3 is TGTGCCAGCACCCCTATCGGGAGCCAGGGGGAAAAA.

This clone was counted ten times or more. The sequence runs out 3 residues before the end of the CDR3; the remainder is reconstructed from the germline J gene. The chain combines TRBV29-1 with TRBJ2-5; 11 bases agree with TRBD1. The germline V gene has CDR1 SQVTM and CDR2 ANQGSEA. This CDR3 comprises 12 residues. V lost 6 bases, J lost 6 bases, and 3 bases stayed unmatched. The CDR3 region is CSVDRGRQTQYF. The CDR3 bases that were read are TGCAGCGTGGACAGGGGGCGGCAGACC.

There are many counts of this clone. The read terminates 3 residues before the CDR3 end, so the remaining end is supplied by the germline J gene. V usage is TRBV6-1 and J usage is TRBJ2-2; D is undetermined. CDR3 length: 14 amino acids. Trimming took 4 bases from V and 4 from J, leaving 10 bases between them. Per the germline V gene, CDR1 is MNHNS and CDR2 is SASEGT. The CDR3 protein is CASSVFGGTGELFF. The CDR3 bases that were read are TGTGCCAGCAGTGTCTTCGGCGGCACCGGGGAG.

This clone was found many times. This CDR3 reads CSATNLAGISTDTQYF. The CDR3 bases that were read are TGCAGTGCCACTAATCTAGCGGGAATAAGCACAGATACG. The V gene is TRBV20-1, the J gene TRBJ2-3; 9 bases are shared with TRBD2. The read is 3 residues too short to cover the CDR3 end, so that end is filled in from the germline J gene. CDR3 size: 16 residues. From germline, CDR1 is DFQATT and CDR2 SNEGSKA (reference sequence). V was clipped by 6 bases and J by 0 bases; unmatched bases: 10.